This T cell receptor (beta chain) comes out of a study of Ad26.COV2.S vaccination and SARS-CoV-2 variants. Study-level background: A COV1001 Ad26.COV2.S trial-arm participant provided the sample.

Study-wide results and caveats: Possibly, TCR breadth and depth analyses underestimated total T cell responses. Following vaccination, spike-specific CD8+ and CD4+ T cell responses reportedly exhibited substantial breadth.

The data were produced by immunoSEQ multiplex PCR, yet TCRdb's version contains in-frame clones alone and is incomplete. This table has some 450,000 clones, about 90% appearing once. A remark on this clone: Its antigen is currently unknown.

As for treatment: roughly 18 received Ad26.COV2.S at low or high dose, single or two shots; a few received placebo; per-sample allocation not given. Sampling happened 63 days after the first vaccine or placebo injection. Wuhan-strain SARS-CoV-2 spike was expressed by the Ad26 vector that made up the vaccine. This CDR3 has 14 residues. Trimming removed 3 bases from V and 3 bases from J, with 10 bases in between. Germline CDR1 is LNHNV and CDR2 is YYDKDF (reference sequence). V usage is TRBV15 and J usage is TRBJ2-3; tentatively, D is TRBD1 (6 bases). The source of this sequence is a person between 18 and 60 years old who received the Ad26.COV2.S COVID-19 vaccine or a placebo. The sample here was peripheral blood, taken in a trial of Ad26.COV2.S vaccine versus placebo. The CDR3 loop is CATSSTTGTDTQYF. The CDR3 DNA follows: TGTGCCACCAGCAGTACGACAGGAACAGATACGCAGTATTTT.